This T cell receptor beta chain is from a study of CD8 T cells in Susac syndrome. Random hexamers were used to reverse transcribe roughly 0.5 to 1 ug of RNA. Multiplex PCR with immunoSEQ amplified the TCR beta CDR3 across 54 Vbeta and 13 Jbeta. TCRdb reprocessed the immunoSEQ multiplex PCR reads via MiXCR and lists one record per CDR3 protein. The table includes about 300,000 distinct CDR3 sequences, around nine tenths detected once. This clonotype was seen once. The length of the CDR3 is 18 residues. V shed 6 bases and J 3 bases; nucleotides not matched to a gene: 15. Germline values: CDR1 SNHLY, CDR2 FYNNEI. The T cells that were sequenced for TCR beta were CD8+ and CD4+ cells from blood. The multiple sclerosis control group was made up of treatment-naive patients with stable or active relapsing-remitting disease. CD8+ and CD4+ T cells were negatively isolated; TEMRA cells were FACS-enriched.

Sequenced material: CD8+ T cells from PBMCs. The TCR was taken from a human donor with multiple sclerosis. This sequence joins TRBV2 and TRBJ2-1, with TRBD2 matching 9 bases. The CDR3 here is CASRNSTSGRGIYNEQFF. CDR3 DNA: TGTGCCAGCAGGAACTCGACTAGCGGACGGGGAATCTACAATGAGCAGTTCTTC.